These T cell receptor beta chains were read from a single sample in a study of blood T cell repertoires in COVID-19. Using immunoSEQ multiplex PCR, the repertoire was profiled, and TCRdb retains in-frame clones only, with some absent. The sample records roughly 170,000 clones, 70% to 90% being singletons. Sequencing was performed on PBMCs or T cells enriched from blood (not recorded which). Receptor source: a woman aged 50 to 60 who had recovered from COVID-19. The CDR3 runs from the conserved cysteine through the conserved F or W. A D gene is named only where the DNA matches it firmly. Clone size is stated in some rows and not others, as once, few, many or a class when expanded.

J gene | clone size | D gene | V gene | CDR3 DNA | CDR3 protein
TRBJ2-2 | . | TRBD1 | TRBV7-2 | TGTGCCAGCAGCCCCGGGACAGGGAACACCGGGGAGCTGTTTTTT | CASSPGTGNTGELFF
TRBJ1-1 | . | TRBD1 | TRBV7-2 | TGTGCCAGCAGCTATCTGCAGGGGGCTGAAGCTTTCTTT | CASSYLQGAEAFF
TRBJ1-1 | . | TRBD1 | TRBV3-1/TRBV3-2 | TGTGCCAGCAGCCGAAGGGACAGCCCGAACACTGAAGCTTTCTTT | CASSRRDSPNTEAFF
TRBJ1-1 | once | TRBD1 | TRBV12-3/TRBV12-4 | TGTGCCAGCAGTTGGCTGACAGGGACTGAAGCTTTCTTT | CASSWLTGTEAFF
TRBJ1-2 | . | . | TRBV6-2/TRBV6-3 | TGTGCCAGCAGTTACTCAACAGGGACCTACTATGGCTACACCTTC | CASSYSTGTYYGYTF
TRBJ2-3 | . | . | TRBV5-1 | TGCGCCAGCAGAATAACAGGTAGCACAGATACGCAGTATTTT | CASRITGSTDTQYF
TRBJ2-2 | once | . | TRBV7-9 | TGTGCCAGCAGCTTCTCCGGGGCCGGGGAGCTGTTTTTT | CASSFSGAGELFF
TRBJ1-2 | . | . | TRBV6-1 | TGTGCCAGCAGTGAAGCGGCAGGATATCGGGGCTACACCTTC | CASSEAAGYRGYTF
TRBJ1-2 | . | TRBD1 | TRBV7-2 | TGTGCCAGCAGCCCTAGACAGGGGGTGAACCGATTCTATGGCTACACCTTC | CASSPRQGVNRFYGYTF
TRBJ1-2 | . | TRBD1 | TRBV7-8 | TGTGCCAGCAGCTCACCGGGACAGCCGAAATATGGCTACACCTTC | CASSSPGQPKYGYTF
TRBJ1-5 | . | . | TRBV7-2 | TGTGCCAGCAGCTTAGCACAGAACAATCAGCCCCAGCATTTT | CASSLAQNNQPQHF
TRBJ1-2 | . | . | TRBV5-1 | TGCGCCAGCAGCTCCAGGGGTCAGGAGTATGGCTACACCTTC | CASSSRGQEYGYTF
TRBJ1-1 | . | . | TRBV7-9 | TGTGCCAGCAGCCTACAGGAGAACACTGAAGCTTTCTTT | CASSLQENTEAFF
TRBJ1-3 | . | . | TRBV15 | TGTGCCACCAGCAGAGACAGGGCGTCTGGAAACACCATATATTTT | CATSRDRASGNTIYF
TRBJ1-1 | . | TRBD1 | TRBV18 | TGTGCCAGCACACAGGGGAGGTCCCCAATGAACACTGAAGCTTTCTTT | CASTQGRSPMNTEAFF
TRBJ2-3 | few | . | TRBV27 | TGTGCCAGCAGTTCCTTTCTTTTAGGCACAGATACGCAGTATTTT | CASSSFLLGTDTQYF
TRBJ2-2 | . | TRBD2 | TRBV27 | TGTGCCAGCAGTTCCCCAAGACTAGCGGGACTTGGCGGGACCGGGGAGCTGTTTTTT | CASSSPRLAGLGGTGELFF
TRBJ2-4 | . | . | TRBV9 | TGTGCCAGCAGCCCATGGACAACTCGAAACATTCAGTACTTC | CASSPWTTRNIQYF
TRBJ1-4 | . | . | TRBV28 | TGTGCCAGCAGTTTGGGGAGCCAGGACGATGAAAAACTGTTTTTT | CASSLGSQDDEKLFF
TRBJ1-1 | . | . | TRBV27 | TGTGCCAGCAGTCCCCCGGGAGGGACGGTCACTGAAGCTTTCTTT | CASSPPGGTVTEAFF
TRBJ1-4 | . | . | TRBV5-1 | TGCGCCAGCAGCTTAGTATCGGGGGTGGCTAATGAAAAACTGTTTTTT | CASSLVSGVANEKLFF
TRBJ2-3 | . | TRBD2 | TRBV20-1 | TGCAGTGCGACAGCGGGGGGCATACAGTATTTT | CSATAGGIQYF
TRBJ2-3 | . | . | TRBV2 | TGTGCCAGCAGAGTAAGACTGGTCAGCACAGATACGCAGTATTTT | CASRVRLVSTDTQYF
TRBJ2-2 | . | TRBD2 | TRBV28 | TGTGCCAGCAGCCCCCTAGCCCGACTAGCGGGGGGCGGGGAGCTGTTTTTT | CASSPLARLAGGGELFF
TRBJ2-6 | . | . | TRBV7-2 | TGTGCCAGCAGCACTCTACTTAAATCTGGGGCCAACGTCCTGACTTTC | CASSTLLKSGANVLTF
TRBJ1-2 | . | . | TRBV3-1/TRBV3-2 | TGTGCCAGCAGCCAAGCTGGTCAGGGGAATTTAGGTGGCTACACCTTC | CASSQAGQGNLGGYTF
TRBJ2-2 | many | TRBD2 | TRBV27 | TGTGCCAGCACGAACGGGAGGAGGATCGGGGAGCTGTTTTTT | CASTNGRRIGELFF
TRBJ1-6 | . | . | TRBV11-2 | TGTGCCAGCAGCTTAGTACAGACAAATTCACCCCTCCACTTT | CASSLVQTNSPLHF
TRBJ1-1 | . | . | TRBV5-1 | TGCGCCAGCAGCTTGGGGGAGGGGACTGAAGCTTTCTTT | CASSLGEGTEAFF
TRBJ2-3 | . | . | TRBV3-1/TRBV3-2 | TGTGCCAGCAGCCGATCGGGTGGCGATACGCAGTATTTT | CASSRSGGDTQYF
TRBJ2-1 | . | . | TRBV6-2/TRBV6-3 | TGTGCCAGCAGTTTGGGCGGGGCCCTGTACAATGAGCAGTTCTTC | CASSLGGALYNEQFF
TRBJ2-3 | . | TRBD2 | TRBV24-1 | TGTGCCACCAGTGATCCCTTTGTCGGGGGGGTGACAGATACGCAGTATTTT | CATSDPFVGGVTDTQYF
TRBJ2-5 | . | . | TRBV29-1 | TGCAGCGCCGTGGGGGGGGCCCAAGAGACCCAGTACTTC | CSAVGGAQETQYF
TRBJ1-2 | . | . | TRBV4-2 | TGTGCCAGCAGCCGAGAAGCGGGATGGAACTATGGCTACACCTTC | CASSREAGWNYGYTF
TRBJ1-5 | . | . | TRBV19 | TGTGCCAGTAGTACCTCCGGGGGGGGTAGCAATCAGCCCCAGCATTTT | CASSTSGGGSNQPQHF
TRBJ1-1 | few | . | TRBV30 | TGTGCCTGGAGTGTGGCAAACACTGAAGCTTTCTTT | CAWSVANTEAFF
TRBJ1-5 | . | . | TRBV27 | TGTGCCAGCGGGTACGGGGGGCCTGATCAGCCCCAGCATTTT | CASGYGGPDQPQHF
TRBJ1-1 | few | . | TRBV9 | TGTGCCAGCGGCCCGAAAGCTCGGAGCACTGAAGCTTTCTTT | CASGPKARSTEAFF
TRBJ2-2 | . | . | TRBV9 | TGTGCCAGCAGCCCGAGGGTGGGTAACACCGGGGAGCTGTTTTTT | CASSPRVGNTGELFF
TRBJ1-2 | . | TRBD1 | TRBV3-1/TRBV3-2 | TGTGCCAGCAGCACCCGCGGGACAGGGATTGGCTACACCTTC | CASSTRGTGIGYTF
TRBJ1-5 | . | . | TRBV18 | TGTGCCAGCTCCCACGGGTCAGTCGGAATTCAGCCCCAGCATTTT | CASSHGSVGIQPQHF
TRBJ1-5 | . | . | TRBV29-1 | TGCAGCGTTTATGGCGGGGGGAGCCAGCCCCAGCATTTT | CSVYGGGSQPQHF
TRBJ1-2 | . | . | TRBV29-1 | TGCAGCGTTGTCTGGGGAGGTGGGGGCTACACCTTC | CSVVWGGGGYTF
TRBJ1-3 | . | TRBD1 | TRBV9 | TGTGCCAGCAGCGTGGGACAGCACGGAAACACCATATATTTT | CASSVGQHGNTIYF
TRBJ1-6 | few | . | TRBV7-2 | TGTGCCAGCAGCCTCGTTGAGGGTTCACCCCTCCACTTT | CASSLVEGSPLHF
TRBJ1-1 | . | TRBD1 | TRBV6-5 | TGTGCCTCCGGGACAGGGGAAGGGAACACTGAAGCTTTCTTT | CASGTGEGNTEAFF
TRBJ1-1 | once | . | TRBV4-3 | TGCGCCAGCAGCGGCCGGGGACTCCGGGCTGAAGCTTTCTTT | CASSGRGLRAEAFF